The present T cell receptor beta chain was sequenced within a study of T cell responses to AZD1222 COVID-19 vaccine. Details on this clone: Antigen specificity is unknown.

Study-wide results and caveats: Close to half of spike-specific TCRs reportedly recognize unmutated variant regions. The donor cohort was predominantly white British with a female majority, and clonal diversity may have been underestimated.

Germline V gene sequence: CDR1 MNHEY, CDR2 SMNVEV (reference sequence). This CDR3 is built from 14 residues. V lost 0 bases, J lost 7 bases, and 13 bases lay in between. Data came from immunoSEQ multiplex PCR; TCRdb stores just in-frame clones and leaves some out. The sample includes about 83,000 clones, more than 75% of them seen just once. Sample: peripheral blood, taken on day 0 of MenACWY control vaccination. The chain carries TRBV27 and TRBJ2-7; a weak D match, TRBD2 (6 bases). The sequence derives from an adult in good health. CDR3 residues: CASSLSGLRGEQYF. CDR3 DNA sequence: TGTGCCAGCAGTTTATCCGGGCTTCGGGGGGAGCAGTACTTC.